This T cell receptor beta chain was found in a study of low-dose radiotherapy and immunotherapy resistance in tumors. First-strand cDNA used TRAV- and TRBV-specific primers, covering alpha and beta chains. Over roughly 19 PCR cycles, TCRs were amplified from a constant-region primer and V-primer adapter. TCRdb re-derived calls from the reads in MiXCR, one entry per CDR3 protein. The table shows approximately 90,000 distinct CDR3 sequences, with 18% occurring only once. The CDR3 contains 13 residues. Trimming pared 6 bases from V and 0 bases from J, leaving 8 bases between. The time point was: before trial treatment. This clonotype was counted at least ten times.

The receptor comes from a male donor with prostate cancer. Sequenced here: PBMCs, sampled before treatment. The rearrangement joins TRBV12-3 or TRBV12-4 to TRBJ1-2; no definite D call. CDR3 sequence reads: CASRSSANYGYTF. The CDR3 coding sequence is TGTGCCAGCAGATCCAGCGCTAACTATGGCTACACCTTC.